This TCR beta chain was sequenced during a study of CD8 T cells in Susac syndrome. RNA in amounts of roughly 0.5 to 1 ug was reverse transcribed with random hexamers. From the immunoSEQ multiplex PCR reads, TCRdb called clonotypes with MiXCR, one entry per CDR3 protein. The repertoire holds about 110,000 distinct CDR3 sequences, with about 95% as singletons. Deletions cut 3 bases from V and 0 bases from J, with 9 bases between. The CDR3 length is 15 residues. The chain carries TRBV12-3 or TRBV12-4 and TRBJ1-5; no firm D call. This sequence was found in a human donor in good health. The sequenced sample was CD4+ T cells from PBMCs. CDR3 residues: CASSFDGYSNQPQHF. CDR3 coding DNA: TGTGCCAGCAGTTTTGACGGATATAGCAATCAGCCCCAGCATTTT.